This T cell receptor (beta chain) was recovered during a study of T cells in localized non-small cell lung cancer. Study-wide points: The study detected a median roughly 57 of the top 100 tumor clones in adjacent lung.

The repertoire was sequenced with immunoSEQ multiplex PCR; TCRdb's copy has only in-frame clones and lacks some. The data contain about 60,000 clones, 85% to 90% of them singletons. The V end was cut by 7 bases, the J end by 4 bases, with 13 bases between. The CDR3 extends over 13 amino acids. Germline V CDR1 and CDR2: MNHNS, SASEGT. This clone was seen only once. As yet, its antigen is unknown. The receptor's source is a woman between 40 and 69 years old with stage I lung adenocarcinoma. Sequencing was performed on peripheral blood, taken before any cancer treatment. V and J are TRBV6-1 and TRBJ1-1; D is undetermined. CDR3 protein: CASTDIRGTEAFF. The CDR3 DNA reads TGTGCCAGCACCGACATCCGAGGCACTGAAGCTTTCTTT.